This record covers a single TCR beta chain. The record originates from a study of blood T cell repertoires in COVID-19. At the level of the study: Whether acute or convalescent, the COVID-19 samples came from the United States, Italy and Spain.

Per the authors' pipeline: Amplifying reference gene primers gave estimates of nucleated cell counts. TCRdb keeps only in-frame clones here, not all; method: immunoSEQ multiplex PCR. The DNA gave D and trimming, while V, J and clone size come from that table. The repertoire consists of over 60,000 clones, with 85% occurring once and the leading ten covering around 40%. This clonotype originated in a woman at least 80 years old with active or convalescent COVID-19. Specimen: peripheral blood.

Here the CDR3 reads CASRRATASRSEAFF. CDR3 in DNA: TGCGCCAGCAGACGAGCGACAGCAAGTAGATCTGAAGCTTTCTTT. This rearrangement joins TRBV4-1 to TRBJ1-1; TRBD1 is a possible D gene (5 bases). The germline V gene has CDR1 MGHRA and CDR2 YSYEKL. The CDR3 has 15 amino acids. Trimming removed 6 bases from V and 6 bases from J, with 20 bases in between.